This T cell receptor beta chain was captured by sequencing in a study of T cells in narcolepsy. Study background: Healthy controls were enrolled alongside patients with narcolepsy type 1 or type 2. Study results and limitations: No autoreactive T cell clone sequences appeared in some memory CD4+ repertoires. Same-patient CSF and blood CD4+ T cell clonotypes included HCRT-specific and TRIB2-specific autoreactive ones. Autoreactive clonotypes reportedly recurred in blood of same and different patients, not controls.

Regarding this clone: Its target is unknown.

The table came from immunoSEQ multiplex PCR; TCRdb's copy has only in-frame clones and leaves some out. This repertoire shows 25,000 to 35,000 clones, 79% found once; its top ten account for 6.6%. Per the germline V gene, CDR1 is SNHLY and CDR2 is FYNNEI. This CDR3 region has 13 residues. V dropped 8 bases and J dropped 8 bases, with 18 bases sitting between them. The chain is built from TRBV2 and TRBJ1-1, with D tentatively TRBD1 (6 bases). The specimen was memory (CD45RA-) CD4+ T cells from blood. This TCR derives from a human donor in good health. The chain's CDR3 is CASRGHLSPEAFF. CDR3 coding DNA: TGTGCCAGCCGGGGACACTTGTCTCCCGAAGCTTTCTTT.